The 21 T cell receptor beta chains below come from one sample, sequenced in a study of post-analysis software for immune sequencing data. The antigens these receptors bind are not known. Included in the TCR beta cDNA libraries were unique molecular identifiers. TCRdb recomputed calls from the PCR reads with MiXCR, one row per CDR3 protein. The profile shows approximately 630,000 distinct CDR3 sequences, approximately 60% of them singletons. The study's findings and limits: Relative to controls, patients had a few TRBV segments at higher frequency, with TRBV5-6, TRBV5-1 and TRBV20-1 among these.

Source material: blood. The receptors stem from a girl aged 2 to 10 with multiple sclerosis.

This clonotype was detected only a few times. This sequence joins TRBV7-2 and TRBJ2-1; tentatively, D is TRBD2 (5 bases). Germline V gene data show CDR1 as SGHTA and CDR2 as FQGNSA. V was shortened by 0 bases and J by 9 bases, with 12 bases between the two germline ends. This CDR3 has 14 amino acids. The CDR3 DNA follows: TGTGCCAGCAGCTTAGCGCGTGCGGGCGGTGAGCAGTTCTTC. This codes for CASSLARAGGEQFF. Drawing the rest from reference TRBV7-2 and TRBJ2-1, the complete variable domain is GAGVSQSPSNKVTEKGKDVELRCDPISGHTALYWYRQSLGQGLEFLIYFQGNSAPDKSGLPSDRFSAERTGGSVSTLTIQRTQQEDSAVYLCASSLARAGGEQFFGPGTRLTVL.

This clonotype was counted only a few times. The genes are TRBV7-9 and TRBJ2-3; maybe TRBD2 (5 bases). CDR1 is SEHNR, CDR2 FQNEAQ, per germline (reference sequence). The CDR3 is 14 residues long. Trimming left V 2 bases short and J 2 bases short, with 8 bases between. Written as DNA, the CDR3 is TGTGCCAGCAGCTTAAGTAGCGTCACAGATACGCAGTATTTT. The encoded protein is CASSLSSVTDTQYF.

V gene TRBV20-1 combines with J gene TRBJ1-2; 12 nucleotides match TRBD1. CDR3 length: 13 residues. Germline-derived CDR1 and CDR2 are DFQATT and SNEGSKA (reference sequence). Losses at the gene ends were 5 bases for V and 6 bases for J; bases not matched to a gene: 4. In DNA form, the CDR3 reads TGCAGTGCTGGGACAGGGGGCGTAAATGGCTACACCTTC. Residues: CSAGTGGVNGYTF.

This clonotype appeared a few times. The CDR3 reads CASSFRRTDQETQYF. The DNA for the CDR3 is TGTGCCAGCAGCTTTAGACGGACAGATCAAGAGACCCAGTACTTC. This chain connects TRBV11-2 to TRBJ2-5; D possibly corresponds to TRBD1 (6 bases). Trimming removed 3 bases at V and 2 bases at J, with 13 bases between. From germline, CDR1 is SGHAT and CDR2 FQNNGV. The CDR3 is 15 amino acids.

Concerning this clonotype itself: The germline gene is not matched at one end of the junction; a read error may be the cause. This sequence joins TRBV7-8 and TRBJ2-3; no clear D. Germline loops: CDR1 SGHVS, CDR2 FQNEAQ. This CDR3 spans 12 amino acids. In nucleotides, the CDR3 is TGTGCCAGCAGCGTAGCAGGAGATACGCAGTATTTT. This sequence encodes CASSVAGDTQYF. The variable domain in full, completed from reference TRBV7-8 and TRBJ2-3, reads GAGVSQSPRYKVAKRGQDVALRCDPISGHVSLFWYQQALGQGPEFLTYFQNEAQLDKSGLPSDRFFAERPEGSVSTLKIQRTQQEDSAVYLCASSVAGDTQYFGPGTRLTVL.

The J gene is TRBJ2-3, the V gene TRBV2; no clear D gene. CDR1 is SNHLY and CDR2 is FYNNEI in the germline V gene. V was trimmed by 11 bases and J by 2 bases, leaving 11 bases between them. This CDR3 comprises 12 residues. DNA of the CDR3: TGTGCCCTGAGCGAGGACACAGATACGCAGTATTTT. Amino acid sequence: CALSEDTDTQYF.

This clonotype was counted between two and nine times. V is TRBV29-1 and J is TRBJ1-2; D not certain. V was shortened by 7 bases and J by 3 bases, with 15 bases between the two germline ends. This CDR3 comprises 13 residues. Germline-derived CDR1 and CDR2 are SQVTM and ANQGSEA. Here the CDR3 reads CSDVGNTDYGYTF. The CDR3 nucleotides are TGCAGCGATGTGGGGAACACGGACTATGGCTACACCTTC.

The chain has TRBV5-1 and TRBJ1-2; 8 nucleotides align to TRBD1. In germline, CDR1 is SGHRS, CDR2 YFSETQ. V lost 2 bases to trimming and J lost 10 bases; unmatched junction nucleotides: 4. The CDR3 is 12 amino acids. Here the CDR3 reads CASSLGTGFYTF. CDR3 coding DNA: TGCGCCAGCAGCTTAGGGACAGGCTTCTACACCTTC.

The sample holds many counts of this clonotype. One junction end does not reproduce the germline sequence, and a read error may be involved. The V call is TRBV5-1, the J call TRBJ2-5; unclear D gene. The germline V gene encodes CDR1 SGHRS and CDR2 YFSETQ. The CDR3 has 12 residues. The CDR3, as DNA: TGTGCCAGCAGTTCCTCCCAAGAGACCCAGTACTTC. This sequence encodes CASSSSQETQYF. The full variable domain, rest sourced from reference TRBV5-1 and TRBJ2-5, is KAGVTQTPRYLIKTRGQQVTLSCSPISGHRSVSWYQQTPGQGLQFLFEYFSETQRNKGNFPGRFSGRQFSNSRSEMNVSTLELGDSALYLCASSSSQETQYFGPGTRLLVL.

CDR3 in amino acids: CSASGRVYEQYF. The CDR3, as DNA: TGCAGTGCTAGTGGGAGGGTCTACGAGCAGTACTTC. The chain couples TRBV20-1 to TRBJ2-7, with 7 nucleotides matching TRBD2. Germline CDR1 DFQATT, CDR2 SNEGSKA (reference sequence). Losses at the gene ends were 3 bases for V and 3 bases for J; bases not matched to a gene: 2. CDR3 size: 12 residues.

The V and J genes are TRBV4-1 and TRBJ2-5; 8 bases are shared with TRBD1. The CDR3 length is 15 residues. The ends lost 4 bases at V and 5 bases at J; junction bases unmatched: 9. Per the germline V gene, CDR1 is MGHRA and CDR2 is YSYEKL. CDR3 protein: CASSLGQDREETQYF. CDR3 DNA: TGCGCCAGCAGCCTCGGTCAGGACAGGGAGGAGACCCAGTACTTC.

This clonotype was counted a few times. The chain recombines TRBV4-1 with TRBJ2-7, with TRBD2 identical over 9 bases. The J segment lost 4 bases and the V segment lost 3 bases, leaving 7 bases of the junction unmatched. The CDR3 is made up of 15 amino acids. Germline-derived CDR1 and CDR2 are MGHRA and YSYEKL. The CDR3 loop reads CASSHRVAGAYEQYF. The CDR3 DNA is TGCGCCAGCAGCCATCGAGTAGCGGGAGCGTACGAGCAGTACTTC.

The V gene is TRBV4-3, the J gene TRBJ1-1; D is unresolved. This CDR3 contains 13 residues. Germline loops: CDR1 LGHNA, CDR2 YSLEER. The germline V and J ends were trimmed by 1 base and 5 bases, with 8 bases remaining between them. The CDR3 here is CASSQVLETEAFF. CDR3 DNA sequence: TGCGCCAGCAGCCAAGTTTTGGAAACTGAAGCTTTCTTT.

The CDR3 protein is CASSQPSGGNEQFF. CDR3 sequence (DNA): TGTGCCAGCAGCCAACCATCAGGGGGAAATGAGCAGTTCTTC. V gene TRBV3-1 combines with J gene TRBJ2-1, with 7 bases that match TRBD1. In germline, CDR1 is LGHDT, CDR2 YNNKEL (reference sequence). V shed 2 bases, J shed 7 bases, and the junction held 5 bases outside the gene matches. CDR3 length equals 14 residues.

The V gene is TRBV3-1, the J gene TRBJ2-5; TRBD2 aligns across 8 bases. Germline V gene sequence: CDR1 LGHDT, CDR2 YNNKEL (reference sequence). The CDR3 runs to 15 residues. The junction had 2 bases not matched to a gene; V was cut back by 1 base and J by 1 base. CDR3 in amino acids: CASSQGGLAQETQYF. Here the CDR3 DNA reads TGTGCCAGCAGCCAAGGCGGACTAGCCCAAGAGACCCAGTACTTC.

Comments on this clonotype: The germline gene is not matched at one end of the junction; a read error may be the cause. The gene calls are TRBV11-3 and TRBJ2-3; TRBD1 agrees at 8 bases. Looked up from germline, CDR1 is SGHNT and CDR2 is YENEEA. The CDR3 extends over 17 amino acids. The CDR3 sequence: CVSSSGTGLISADTQYF. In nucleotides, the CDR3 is TGTGTCAGCAGCTCGGGGACAGGCCTTATCAGCGCAGATACGCAGTATTTT.

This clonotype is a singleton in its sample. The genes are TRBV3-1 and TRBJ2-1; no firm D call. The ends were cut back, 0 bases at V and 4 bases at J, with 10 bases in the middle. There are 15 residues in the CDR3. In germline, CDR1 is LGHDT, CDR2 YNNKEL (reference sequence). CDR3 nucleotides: TGTGCCAGCAGCCAAGACGGGCAAAGATACAATGAGCAGTTCTTC. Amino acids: CASSQDGQRYNEQFF.

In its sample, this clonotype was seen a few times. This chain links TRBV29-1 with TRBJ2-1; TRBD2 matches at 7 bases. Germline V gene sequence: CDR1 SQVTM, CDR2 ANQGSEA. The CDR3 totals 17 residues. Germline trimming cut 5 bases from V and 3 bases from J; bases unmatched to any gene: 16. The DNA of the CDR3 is TGCAGCGTTCCCCTCCTTAGGCCCGGACTAGGCTACAATGAGCAGTTCTTC. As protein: CSVPLLRPGLGYNEQFF.

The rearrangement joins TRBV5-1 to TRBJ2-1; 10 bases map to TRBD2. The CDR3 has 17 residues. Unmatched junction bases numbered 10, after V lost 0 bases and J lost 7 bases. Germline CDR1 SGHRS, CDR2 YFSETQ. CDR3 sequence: CASSLEVAGGLGNEQFF. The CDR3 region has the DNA TGCGCCAGCAGCTTGGAGGTAGCGGGAGGCTTAGGGAATGAGCAGTTCTTC.

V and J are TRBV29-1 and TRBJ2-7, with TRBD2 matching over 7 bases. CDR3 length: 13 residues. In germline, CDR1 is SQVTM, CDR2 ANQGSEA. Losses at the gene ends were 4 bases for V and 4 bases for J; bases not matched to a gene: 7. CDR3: CSVVGRDRYEQYF. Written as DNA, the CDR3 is TGCAGCGTTGTGGGGAGGGATCGGTACGAGCAGTACTTC.

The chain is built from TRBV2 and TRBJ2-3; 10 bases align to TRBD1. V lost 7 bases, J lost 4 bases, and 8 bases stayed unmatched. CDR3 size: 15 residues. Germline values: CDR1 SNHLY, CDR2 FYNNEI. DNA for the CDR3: TGTGCCAGCACTACGGGACAGGGGATGCCAGATACGCAGTATTTT. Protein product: CASTTGQGMPDTQYF.